These 27 T cell receptor beta chains share one sample of origin, sequenced in a study of T cell responses to AZD1222 COVID-19 vaccine. The table came from immunoSEQ multiplex PCR; TCRdb's copy has only in-frame clones and leaves some out. The sample carries over 100,000 clones, roughly 91% recorded once. Sequenced here: peripheral blood, sampled 28 days after the second AZD1222 dose. The receptors were gathered from an adult who received the AZD1222 COVID-19 vaccine.

CDR3 DNA: TGTGCCAGCAGCTTAACCGGAGCGGGAGTTGGCACCGGGGAGCTGTTTTTT. It translates to CASSLTGAGVGTGELFF. V and J are TRBV7-3 and TRBJ2-2, with 8 bases matching TRBD2. The germline gives CDR1 SGHTA, CDR2 FQGTGA. V trimming: 0 bases; J trimming: 4 bases; junction bases outside the gene matches: 7. The CDR3 length is 17 residues.

The chain employs TRBV5-1 and TRBJ1-1; unclear D gene. Germline-derived CDR1 and CDR2 are SGHRS and YFSETQ. The CDR3 extends over 18 amino acids. V was shortened by 0 bases and J by 1 base, with 19 bases between the two germline ends. CDR3 residues: CASSLADLGTASNTEAFF. The CDR3 nucleotides read TGCGCCAGCAGCTTGGCCGATCTGGGAACAGCTTCGAACACTGAAGCTTTCTTT.

The V call is TRBV28, the J call TRBJ1-3; tentative D call: TRBD1 (5 bases). With 8 bases removed from V and 0 bases from J, the gap between germline ends came to 14 bases. CDR3 length: 15 residues. Germline lookup yields CDR1 MDHEN and CDR2 SYDVKM. CDR3 loop: CASRRDSSSGNTIYF. The CDR3 DNA reads as TGTGCCAGCCGACGCGACAGCAGCTCTGGAAACACCATATATTTT.

The rearrangement uses TRBV4-1 and TRBJ1-5, with TRBD1 matching over 8 bases. Losses at the gene ends were 4 bases for V and 2 bases for J; bases not matched to a gene: 7. The length of the CDR3 is 16 residues. Germline CDR1 and CDR2: MGHRA and YSYEKL. The CDR3: CASSPYDRGGNQPQHF. CDR3 nucleotides: TGCGCCAGCAGCCCTTACGACAGGGGTGGCAATCAGCCCCAGCATTTT.

The V call is TRBV4-2, the J call TRBJ1-6; D unclear. Trimming cost V 0 bases and J 8 bases, with 17 bases left between them. This CDR3 is built from 17 residues. Germline CDR1 reads LGHNA; CDR2 reads YNFKEQ. The CDR3 here is CASSQDRGGGVDSPLHF. The DNA of the CDR3 is TGTGCCAGCAGCCAAGATCGGGGAGGAGGTGTAGATTCACCCCTCCACTTT.

This clone appeared a single time. The rearrangement joins TRBV4-2 to TRBJ1-4, with D possibly TRBD1 on 5 matching bases. V was shortened by 0 bases and J by 4 bases, with 15 bases between the two germline ends. The CDR3 contains 17 residues. Germline V gene lookup returns CDR1 LGHNA and CDR2 YNFKEQ. CDR3 residues: CASSQEGQGLFNEKLFF. The CDR3 DNA reads as TGTGCCAGCAGCCAAGAGGGGCAGGGCCTCTTTAATGAAAAACTGTTTTTT.

This chain connects TRBV2 to TRBJ2-1, with D maybe TRBD1 (6 bases). Trimming took 3 bases from V and 4 from J, leaving 16 bases between them. This CDR3 comprises 16 residues. Per germline, CDR1 SNHLY and CDR2 FYNNEI. The CDR3 DNA reads as TGTGCCAGCAGTGAGGACCGGGACATAATGTACAATGAGCAGTTCTTC. Protein product: CASSEDRDIMYNEQFF.

The chain links TRBV4-2 to TRBJ1-2, with 7 positions matching TRBD1. The CDR3 spans 13 residues. The V and J ends lost 1 base and 10 bases, in that order; junction bases with no gene match: 6. Germline V gives CDR1 LGHNA, CDR2 YNFKEQ. Written as DNA, the CDR3 is TGTGCCAGCAGCCAAGGCCGACAGGGTTACTACACCTTC. Translation gives CASSQGRQGYYTF.

The J gene is TRBJ2-2, the V gene TRBV2; D gene ambiguous. CDR1 is SNHLY, CDR2 FYNNEI, per germline. With 6 bases removed from V and 6 bases from J, the gap between germline ends came to 11 bases. This CDR3 has 13 residues. The DNA of the CDR3 is TGTGCCAGCAGATATTCGGACGCCGGGGAGCTGTTTTTT. Translation gives CASRYSDAGELFF.

This chain connects TRBV19 to TRBJ1-2, with TRBD1 identical over 8 bases. This CDR3 region has 11 residues. With V trimmed by 10 bases and J by 6 bases, 4 bases remained unmatched. Germline V gives CDR1 LNHDA, CDR2 SQIVND (reference sequence). The chain's CDR3 is CATRTGNGYTF. The CDR3 DNA reads as TGTGCCACCAGGACAGGGAATGGCTACACCTTC.

The genes are TRBV3-1 (or the pseudogene TRBV3-2) and TRBJ2-6; 7 nucleotides match TRBD1. This CDR3 is built from 16 residues. With V trimmed by 0 bases and J by 2 bases, 1 base remained unmatched. Germline-derived CDR1 and CDR2 are LGHDT and YNNKEL (reference sequence). CDR3 DNA: TGTGCCAGCAGCCAAGAGACAGGGACTGGGGCCAACGTCCTGACTTTC. This gives the protein CASSQETGTGANVLTF.

The V gene is TRBV4-1, the J gene TRBJ2-1; 7 bases align to TRBD2. The ends lost 1 base at V and 2 bases at J; junction bases unmatched: 5. CDR1 MGHRA and CDR2 YSYEKL come from the germline V gene. This CDR3 contains 16 residues. CDR3 sequence: CASSQARGVAYNEQFF. The CDR3 DNA follows: TGCGCCAGCAGCCAAGCCCGGGGGGTTGCCTACAATGAGCAGTTCTTC.

The CDR3 bases are TGCGCCAGCAGCCTCGGCACCGGGACTAGCGGGAACGAGCAGTACTTC. Protein sequence: CASSLGTGTSGNEQYF. The chain has TRBV10-2 and TRBJ2-7; 13 bases agree with TRBD2. In germline, CDR1 is WSHSY, CDR2 SAAADI. This CDR3 comprises 16 residues. V gave up 6 bases and J gave up 5 bases; unmatched junction bases: 10.

V and J are TRBV5-8 and TRBJ1-5; D perhaps matches TRBD1 (6 bases). CDR1 and CDR2 (germline): SGHTS, YDEGEE. There are 15 residues in the CDR3. The ends were cut back, 0 bases at V and 3 bases at J, with 10 bases in the middle. The CDR3, as DNA: TGTGCCAGCAGCTTGGGACAGGCGATCAATCAGCCCCAGCATTTT. As protein: CASSLGQAINQPQHF.

J is TRBJ1-2 and V is TRBV18; D may be TRBD1 (6 bases). The CDR3 covers 15 residues. Trimming left V 3 bases short and J 3 bases short, with 14 bases between. Germline CDR1 is KGHSH and CDR2 is LQKENI. CDR3 sequence: CASSPVGGQDYGYTF. CDR3 DNA sequence: TGTGCCAGCTCACCGGTTGGGGGGCAAGACTATGGCTACACCTTC.

The chain is built from TRBV3-1 (or the pseudogene TRBV3-2) and TRBJ2-7; 10 nucleotides align to TRBD1. This CDR3 comprises 14 residues. Germline CDR1 LGHDT, CDR2 YNNKEL (reference sequence). V lost 8 bases and J lost 5; bases outside the gene matches: 9. CDR3 DNA: TGTGCCAGCGGTAATTCCGGGACAGGGGACGAGCAGTACTTC. Amino acids: CASGNSGTGDEQYF.

The rearrangement uses TRBV7-2 and TRBJ1-2; unclear D gene. With 5 bases removed from V and 5 bases from J, the gap between germline ends came to 9 bases. The CDR3 spans 12 residues. Germline-derived CDR1 and CDR2 are SGHTA and FQGNSA. CDR3 loop: CASSEVRYGYTF. DNA for the CDR3: TGTGCCAGCAGCGAGGTACGATATGGCTACACCTTC.

The V and J genes are TRBV13 and TRBJ2-5; 7 bases align to TRBD2. The CDR3 consists of 12 residues. With 8 bases clipped from V and 3 bases from J, the junction kept 3 bases outside the gene matches. The germline V gene encodes CDR1 PRHDT and CDR2 FYEKMQ (reference sequence). The CDR3 DNA reads TGTGCCAGCCGACGGGGGGAAGAGACCCAGTACTTC. This translates into CASRRGEETQYF. The full variable domain, in which reference TRBV13 and TRBJ2-5 provide the parts outside the CDR3, is AAGVIQSPRHLIKEKRETATLKCYPIPRHDTVYWYQQGPGQDPQFLISFYEKMQSDKGSIPDRFSAQQFSDYHSELNMSSLELGDSALYFCASRRGEETQYFGPGTRLLVL.

This chain connects TRBV2 to TRBJ2-2, with TRBD1 matching over 9 bases. V was pared by 11 bases and J by 1 base, with 11 bases of the junction left unmatched. This CDR3 comprises 16 residues. Germline CDR1 SNHLY, CDR2 FYNNEI. CDR3 coding DNA: TGTGCCTTGCTCTCTAAGGGACAGGGGAACACCGGGGAGCTGTTTTTT. Translated, it gives CALLSKGQGNTGELFF.

This chain connects TRBV19 to TRBJ1-3; possibly TRBD1 for D (5 bases). Trimming took 8 bases from V and 4 from J, leaving 15 bases between them. The CDR3 length is 14 residues. Looked up from germline, CDR1 is LNHDA and CDR2 is SQIVND (reference sequence). CDR3 sequence reads: CASASRAGGNTIYF. The CDR3, as DNA: TGTGCCAGTGCGTCCAGGGCGGGCGGAAACACCATATATTTT. Drawing the rest from reference TRBV19 and TRBJ1-3, the complete variable domain is DGGITQSPKYLFRKEGQNVTLSCEQNLNHDAMYWYRQDPGQGLRLIYYSQIVNDFQKGDIAEGYSVSREKKESFPLTVTSAQKNPTAFYLCASASRAGGNTIYFGEGSWLTVV.

This clone has just one count. This chain connects TRBV19 to TRBJ1-2; TRBD1 matches at 8 bases. J gave up 7 bases and V 6 bases, and 10 bases lay outside the gene matches. This CDR3 comprises 14 residues. CDR1 and CDR2 from the germline V gene are LNHDA and SQIVND (reference sequence). The CDR3 here is CASRADTGGGGYTF. In nucleotides, the CDR3 is TGTGCCAGTAGAGCGGATACAGGGGGTGGTGGCTACACCTTC.

This rearrangement joins TRBV7-8 to TRBJ1-1; D is unclear. The germline V and J ends were trimmed by 1 base and 1 base, with 10 bases remaining between them. Germline-derived CDR1 and CDR2 are SGHVS and FQNEAQ. CDR3 length: 15 residues. This chain's CDR3 is CASSLGHLQNTEAFF. CDR3 DNA sequence: TGTGCCAGCAGCTTAGGGCACCTTCAGAACACTGAAGCTTTCTTT.

The CDR3 DNA follows: TGTGCCAGCAGCTTGGACGGCCCCTACGAGCAGTACTTC. Its protein product is CASSLDGPYEQYF. This chain uses TRBV7-9 with TRBJ2-7; D gene unclear. The V gene's germline CDR1 is SEHNR and CDR2 FQNEAQ (reference sequence). With 3 bases removed from V and 2 bases from J, the gap between germline ends came to 8 bases. The CDR3 runs 13 residues.

The chain recombines TRBV28 with TRBJ2-2; TRBD2 is a possible D gene (5 bases). Germline V gene data show CDR1 as MDHEN and CDR2 as SYDVKM. This CDR3 spans 14 amino acids. Deletions cut 5 bases from V and 1 base from J, with 8 bases between. In DNA, the CDR3 is TGTGCCAGCAGTCTAGCTCTGAACACCGGGGAGCTGTTTTTT. It yields the protein CASSLALNTGELFF. The whole variable domain, filled in from reference TRBV28 and TRBJ2-2, reads DVKVTQSSRYLVKRTGEKVFLECVQDMDHENMFWYRQDPGLGLRLIYFSYDVKMKEKGDIPEGYSVSREKKERFSLILESASTNQTSMYLCASSLALNTGELFFGEGSRLTVL.

The chain is built from TRBV2 and TRBJ2-2, with a tentative D call TRBD2 (5 bases). Germline V CDR1 and CDR2: SNHLY, FYNNEI. CDR3 length equals 16 residues. Trimming cost V 7 bases and J 0 bases, with 15 bases left between them. The CDR3 DNA follows: TGTGCCAGCAATACTTTGGGAGTGCCGAACACCGGGGAGCTGTTTTTT. It is translated as CASNTLGVPNTGELFF.

This chain joins TRBV5-1 and TRBJ2-7, with D perhaps TRBD1 (6 bases). This CDR3 has 17 amino acids. V lost 5 bases and J 3 bases, leaving 24 bases between the germline ends. Germline CDR1 is SGHRS and CDR2 is YFSETQ. In nucleotides, the CDR3 is TGCGCCAGCAGTTTTAGAACTCGACAGGTGGGATTCTACGAGCAGTACTTC. Amino acid sequence: CASSFRTRQVGFYEQYF.

The chain is built from TRBV28 and TRBJ1-2; TRBD1 is a possible D gene (6 bases). This CDR3 is built from 12 residues. The V gene's germline CDR1 is MDHEN and CDR2 SYDVKM. V lost 6 bases, J lost 4 bases, and 9 bases lay in between. CDR3 coding DNA: TGTGCCAGCAGGTTGACAGGCTATGGCTACACCTTC. Protein product: CASRLTGYGYTF.